These 11 T cell receptor beta chains originate from one sample sequenced in a study of blood T cells in healthy people across ages. Alongside a J-beta primer mix, a sample-barcoded 5' primer served in a second PCR lasting about 6 to 12 cycles. A single record per CDR3 protein comes from TCRdb applying MiXCR to the 5' RACE reads. Of roughly 1.7 million distinct CDR3 sequences listed, about 35% are singletons. The specimen was blood. The origin of the receptors is a woman aged 25 to 45 in good health.

This clonotype was picked up a small number of times. The genes are TRBV20-1 and TRBJ2-5, with 7 bases aligning to TRBD2. The CDR3 is 15 residues long. The germline V gene encodes CDR1 DFQATT and CDR2 SNEGSKA (reference sequence). With 1 base clipped from V and 5 bases from J, the junction kept 10 bases outside the gene matches. CDR3 DNA sequence: TGCAGTGCTAGAGGCCGAGCGGGGTCCTTTGAGACCCAGTACTTC. Translated: CSARGRAGSFETQYF.

The chain links TRBV25-1 to TRBJ1-1; D is unresolved. CDR1 is MGHDK, CDR2 SYGVNS, per germline. Trimming pared 0 bases from V and 6 bases from J, leaving 8 bases between. This CDR3 is built from 13 residues. CDR3 region: CASSEYGISEAFF. Here the CDR3 DNA reads TGTGCCAGCAGTGAATATGGGATATCTGAAGCTTTCTTT.

This clonotype was counted only a few times. The chain carries TRBV7-9 and TRBJ2-1; possibly TRBD1 for D (6 bases). The V and J ends lost 2 bases and 7 bases respectively, with 15 bases between them. The germline V gene has CDR1 SEHNR and CDR2 FQNEAQ (reference sequence). This CDR3 comprises 15 residues. The CDR3 bases are TGTGCCAGCAGCTTACCGACAGGAGAGGGGAATGAGCAGTTCTTC. Translating gives CASSLPTGEGNEQFF.

The chain couples TRBV7-9 to TRBJ2-1, with 8 bases that match TRBD2. Unmatched junction bases numbered 13, after V lost 7 bases and J lost 5 bases. Germline V gene lookup returns CDR1 SEHNR and CDR2 FQNEAQ (reference sequence). The CDR3 totals 16 residues. Here the CDR3 reads CASNSGRGGGNNEQFF. The CDR3 coding sequence is TGTGCCAGCAACTCCGGGAGAGGCGGGGGGAACAATGAGCAGTTCTTC.

The rearrangement uses TRBV2 and TRBJ2-7; TRBD2 is a possible D gene (6 bases). CDR3 size: 13 residues. The germline gives CDR1 SNHLY, CDR2 FYNNEI. V lost 3 bases and J 10 bases, leaving 16 bases between the germline ends. CDR3 DNA: TGTGCCAGCAGTGAGCACAGGAAAGGGACTCAGTACTTC. Protein: CASSEHRKGTQYF.

In its sample, this clonotype was seen once. It may be a read error: a sequence one base away is much more abundant. Because it lacks the conserved phenylalanine or tryptophan at the end, this CDR3 is likely a read error. The chain employs TRBV30 and TRBJ1-1, with D possibly matching TRBD1 (5 bases). CDR3 length: 13 amino acids. Trimming shortened V by 3 bases and J by 4 bases, and 12 bases separated the two germline ends. Germline lookup yields CDR1 GTSNPN and CDR2 SVGIG (reference sequence). Here the CDR3 DNA reads TGTGCCTGGAGCCGACAGATAAGCACTGAAGCTTTCTTG. Its protein product is CAWSRQISTEAFL.

Ten or more counts support this clonotype. This chain joins TRBV20-1 and TRBJ2-5; unclear D gene. The CDR3 length is 13 residues. V gave up 1 base and J gave up 3 bases, with 9 bases separating them. Germline CDR1 reads DFQATT; CDR2 reads SNEGSKA (reference sequence). CDR3 in amino acids: CSARAGREETQYF. For the CDR3, the DNA is TGCAGTGCTAGAGCGGGCAGAGAAGAGACCCAGTACTTC.

Of note for this clonotype: The conserved phenylalanine or tryptophan is not found at the CDR3 terminus, so this likely reflects a read error. This chain uses TRBV6-6 with TRBJ1-1; TRBD1 aligns across 8 bases. From germline, CDR1 is MNHNY and CDR2 SVGAGI (reference sequence). The V and J ends lost 6 bases and 0 bases, in that order; junction bases with no gene match: 6. The CDR3 has 15 residues. The CDR3 DNA follows: TGTGCCAGCAGGTTCCCAGGGGGCATGAACACTGAAGCTTTCTTG. This encodes CASRFPGGMNTEAFL.

V gene TRBV27 combines with J gene TRBJ2-1, with TRBD2 matching 11 bases. Germline V gives CDR1 MNHEY, CDR2 SMNVEV (reference sequence). The CDR3 runs to 17 residues. Unmatched junction bases numbered 9, after V lost 1 base and J lost 7 bases. The CDR3 DNA is TGTGCCAGCAGTTTATTATCCGGACTAGCGGGCCTTAATGAGCAGTTCTTC. Translation gives CASSLLSGLAGLNEQFF.

This clonotype was seen more than once but under ten times. The chain links TRBV7-8 to TRBJ1-6; TRBD1 agrees at 8 bases. CDR3 size: 16 residues. Trimming at V came to 5 bases and at J to 9 bases, leaving 12 bases not matched to a gene. Germline CDR1 and CDR2: SGHVS and FQNEAQ. This CDR3 is CASSPVGQGVGSPLHF. The CDR3 bases are TGTGCCAGCAGCCCCGTCGGACAGGGTGTCGGTTCACCCCTCCACTTT.

This clonotype came up a few times. The chain carries TRBV6-5 and TRBJ2-3, with 8 bases identical to TRBD1. In germline, CDR1 is MNHEY, CDR2 SVGAGI. Trimming removed 7 bases from V and 4 bases from J; junction bases left unmatched: 7. The length of the CDR3 is 14 residues. The CDR3 DNA follows: TGTGCCAGCATAAAACAGGGGGTCGCAGATACGCAGTATTTT. Translated: CASIKQGVADTQYF.